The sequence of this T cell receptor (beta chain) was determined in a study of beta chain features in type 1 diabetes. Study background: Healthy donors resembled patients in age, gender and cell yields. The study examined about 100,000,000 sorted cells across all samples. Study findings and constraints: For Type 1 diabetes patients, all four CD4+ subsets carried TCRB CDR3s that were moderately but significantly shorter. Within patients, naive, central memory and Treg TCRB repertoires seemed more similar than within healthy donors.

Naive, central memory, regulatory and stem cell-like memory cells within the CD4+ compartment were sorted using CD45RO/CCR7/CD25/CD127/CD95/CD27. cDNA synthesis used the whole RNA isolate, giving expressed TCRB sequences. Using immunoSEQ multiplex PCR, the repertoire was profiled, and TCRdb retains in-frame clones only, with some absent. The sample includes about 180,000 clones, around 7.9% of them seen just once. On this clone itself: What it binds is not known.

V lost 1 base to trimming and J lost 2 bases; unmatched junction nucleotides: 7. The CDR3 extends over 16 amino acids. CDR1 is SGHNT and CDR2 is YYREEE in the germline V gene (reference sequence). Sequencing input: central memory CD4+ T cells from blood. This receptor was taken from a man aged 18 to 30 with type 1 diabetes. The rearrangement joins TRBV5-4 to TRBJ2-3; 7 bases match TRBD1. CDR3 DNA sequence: TGTGCCAGCAGCTTGTACACCGGGACAGCCACAGATACGCAGTATTTT. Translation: CASSLYTGTATDTQYF.